Included here is one T cell receptor beta chain sequence, with context. The entry originates in a study of technical replicates of blood from a few donors. The V gene end was trimmed by 8 bases and the J gene end by 3 bases; junction bases not matched to a gene: 3. The CDR3 spans 14 residues. The germline V gene encodes CDR1 LGHNA and CDR2 YNFKEQ. TCRdb's table, derived via immunoSEQ multiplex PCR, lists solely in-frame clones and lacks some. The sample lists 75,000 to 100,000 clones; just under 95% were seen once. The sequenced sample consisted of T cells isolated from PBMCs. The clonotype comes from a human donor in good health. The V gene is TRBV4-2, the J gene TRBJ2-3; 12 nucleotides align to TRBD2. CDR3 DNA: TGTGCCAGCTCTGGACTAGCGGGAACAGATACGCAGTATTTT. Residues: CASSGLAGTDTQYF.